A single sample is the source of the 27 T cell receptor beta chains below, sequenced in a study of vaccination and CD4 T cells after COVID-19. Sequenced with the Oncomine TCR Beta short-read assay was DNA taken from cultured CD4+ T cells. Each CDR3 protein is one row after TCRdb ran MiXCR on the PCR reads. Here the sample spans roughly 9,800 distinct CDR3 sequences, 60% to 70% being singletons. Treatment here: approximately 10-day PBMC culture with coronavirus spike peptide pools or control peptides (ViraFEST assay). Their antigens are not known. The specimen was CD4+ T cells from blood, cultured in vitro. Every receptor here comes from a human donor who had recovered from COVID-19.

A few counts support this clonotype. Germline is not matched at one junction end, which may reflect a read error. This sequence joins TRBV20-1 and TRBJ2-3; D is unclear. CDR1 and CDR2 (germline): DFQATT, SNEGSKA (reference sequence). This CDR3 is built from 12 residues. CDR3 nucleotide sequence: TGCAGTGCCCTAGTAGAGCACTCAAACCCCCATTTT. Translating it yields CSALVEHSNPHF.

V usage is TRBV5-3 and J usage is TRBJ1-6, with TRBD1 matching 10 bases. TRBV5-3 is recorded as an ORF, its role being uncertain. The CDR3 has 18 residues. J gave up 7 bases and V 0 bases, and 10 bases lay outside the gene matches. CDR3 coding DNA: TGTGCCAGAAGCTTGGCTGTAGTAGGGACAGGGGAAAATTCACCCCTCCACTTT. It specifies CARSLAVVGTGENSPLHF.

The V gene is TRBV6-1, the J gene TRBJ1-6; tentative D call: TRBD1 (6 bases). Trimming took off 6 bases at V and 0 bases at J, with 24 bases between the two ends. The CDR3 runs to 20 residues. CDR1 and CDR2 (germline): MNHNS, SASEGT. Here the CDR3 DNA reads TGTGCCAGCAGCCGAACCGGGGACACATCCATTTTCTCCTATAATTCACCCCTCCACTTT. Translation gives CASSRTGDTSIFSYNSPLHF.

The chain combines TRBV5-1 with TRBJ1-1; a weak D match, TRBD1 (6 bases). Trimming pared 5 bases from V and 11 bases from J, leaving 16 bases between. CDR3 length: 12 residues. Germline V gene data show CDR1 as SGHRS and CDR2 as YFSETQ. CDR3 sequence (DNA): TGCGCCAGCAGGGGGCAGGGGAAAGCGGCTTTCTTT. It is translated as CASRGQGKAAFF.

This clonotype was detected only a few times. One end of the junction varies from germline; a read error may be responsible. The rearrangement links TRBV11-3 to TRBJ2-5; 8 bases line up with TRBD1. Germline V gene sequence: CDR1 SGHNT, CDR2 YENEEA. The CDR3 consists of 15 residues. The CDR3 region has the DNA TGTGCCAGCAGCGTAGACAGGGGAGGTCAAGAGACCCAGTACTTC. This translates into CASSVDRGGQETQYF.

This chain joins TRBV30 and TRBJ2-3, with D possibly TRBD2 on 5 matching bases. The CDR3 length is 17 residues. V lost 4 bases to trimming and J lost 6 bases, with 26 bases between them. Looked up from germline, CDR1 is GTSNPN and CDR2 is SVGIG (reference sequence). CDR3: CAWTSRRNFPRADTQYF. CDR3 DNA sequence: TGTGCCTGGACCAGCCGAAGGAACTTCCCGAGGGCGGATACGCAGTATTTT. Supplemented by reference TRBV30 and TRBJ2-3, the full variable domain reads SQTIHQWPATLVQPVGSPLSLECTVEGTSNPNLYWYRQAAGRGLQLLFYSVGIGQISSEVPQNLSASRPQDRQFILSSKKLLLSDSGFYLCAWTSRRNFPRADTQYFGPGTRLTVL.

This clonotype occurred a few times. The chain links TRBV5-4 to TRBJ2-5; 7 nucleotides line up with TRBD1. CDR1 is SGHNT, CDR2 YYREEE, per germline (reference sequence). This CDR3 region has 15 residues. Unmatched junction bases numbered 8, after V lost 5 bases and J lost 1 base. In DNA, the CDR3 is TGTGCCAGCAGTCCTACAGGGGAGATCCAAGAGACCCAGTACTTC. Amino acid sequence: CASSPTGEIQETQYF.

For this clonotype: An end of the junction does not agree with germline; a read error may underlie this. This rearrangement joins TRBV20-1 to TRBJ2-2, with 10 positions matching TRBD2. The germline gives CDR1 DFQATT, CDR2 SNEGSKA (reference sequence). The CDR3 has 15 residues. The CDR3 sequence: CSARLAGAQGGEPFF. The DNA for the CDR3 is TGCAGTGCTAGACTAGCGGGAGCCCAAGGCGGGGAGCCGTTTTTT.

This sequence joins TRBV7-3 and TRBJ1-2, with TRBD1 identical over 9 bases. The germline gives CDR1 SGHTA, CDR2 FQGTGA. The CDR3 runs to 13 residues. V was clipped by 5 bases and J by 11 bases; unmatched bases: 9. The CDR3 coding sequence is TGTGCCAGCAGCCCAGGACAGGGGAGAGGGTACACCTTC. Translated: CASSPGQGRGYTF.

The CDR3 protein is CASSFGGLETQYF. CDR3 DNA: TGTGCCAGCAGTTTTGGAGGGCTTGAGACCCAGTACTTC. V is TRBV6-5 and J is TRBJ2-5; tentative D call: TRBD2 (6 bases). Germline V CDR1 and CDR2: MNHEY, SVGAGI. V was cut by 4 bases and J by 5 bases, with 11 bases left in between. The length of the CDR3 is 13 residues.

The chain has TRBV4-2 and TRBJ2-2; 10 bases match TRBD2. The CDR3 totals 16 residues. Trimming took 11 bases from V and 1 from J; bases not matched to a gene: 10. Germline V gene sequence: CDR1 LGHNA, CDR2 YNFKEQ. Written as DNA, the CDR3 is TGTGCCGCGGGGCGGCCTAGCGGGAGGAACACCGGGGAGCTGTTTTTT. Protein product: CAAGRPSGRNTGELFF.

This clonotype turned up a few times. CDR3 loop: CATSRPAGGQETQYF. The CDR3, as DNA: TGTGCCACCAGTCGCCCCGCGGGGGGCCAAGAGACCCAGTACTTC. The rearrangement uses TRBV24-1 and TRBJ2-5, with TRBD2 matching over 8 bases. V was clipped by 6 bases and J by 1 base; unmatched bases: 6. Per the germline V gene, CDR1 is KGHDR and CDR2 is SFDVKD. CDR3 length equals 15 residues.

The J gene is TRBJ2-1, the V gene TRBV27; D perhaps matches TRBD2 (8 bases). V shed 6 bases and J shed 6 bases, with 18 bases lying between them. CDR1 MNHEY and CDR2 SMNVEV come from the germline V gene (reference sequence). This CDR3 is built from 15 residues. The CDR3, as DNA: TGTGCCAGCAGCAGCAGGGGGACTAGACCCAATGAGCAGTTCTTC. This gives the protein CASSSRGTRPNEQFF.

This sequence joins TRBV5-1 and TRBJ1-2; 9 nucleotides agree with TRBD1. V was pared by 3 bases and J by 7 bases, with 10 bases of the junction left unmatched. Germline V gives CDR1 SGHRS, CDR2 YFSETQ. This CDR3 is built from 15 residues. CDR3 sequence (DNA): TGCGCCAGCAGCTCCGGGACAGGGACCTATCCTGGCTACACCTTC. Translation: CASSSGTGTYPGYTF.

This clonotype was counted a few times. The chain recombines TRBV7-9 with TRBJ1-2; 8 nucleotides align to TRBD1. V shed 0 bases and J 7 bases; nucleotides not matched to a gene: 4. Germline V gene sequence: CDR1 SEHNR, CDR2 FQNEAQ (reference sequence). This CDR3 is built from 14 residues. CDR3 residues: CASSLASGGGGYTF. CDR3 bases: TGTGCCAGCAGCTTAGCCTCAGGGGGCGGTGGCTACACCTTC.

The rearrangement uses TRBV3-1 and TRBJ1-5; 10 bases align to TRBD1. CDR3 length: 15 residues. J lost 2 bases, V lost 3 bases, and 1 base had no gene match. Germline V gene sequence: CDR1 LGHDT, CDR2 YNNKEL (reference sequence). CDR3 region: CASSHGTGGNQPQHF. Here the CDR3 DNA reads TGTGCCAGCAGCCACGGGACAGGGGGCAATCAGCCCCAGCATTTT.

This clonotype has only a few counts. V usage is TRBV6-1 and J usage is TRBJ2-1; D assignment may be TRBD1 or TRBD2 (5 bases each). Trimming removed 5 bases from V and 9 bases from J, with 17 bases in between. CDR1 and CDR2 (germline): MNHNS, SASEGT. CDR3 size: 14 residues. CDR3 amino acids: CASSTSWGSGEQFF. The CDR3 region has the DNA TGTGCCAGCAGTACCTCTTGGGGGAGCGGTGAGCAGTTCTTC.

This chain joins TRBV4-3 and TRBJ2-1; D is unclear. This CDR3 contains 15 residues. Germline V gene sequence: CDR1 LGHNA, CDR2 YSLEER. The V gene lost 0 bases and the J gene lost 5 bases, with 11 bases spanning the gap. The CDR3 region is CASSQDLAANNEQFF. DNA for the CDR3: TGCGCCAGCAGCCAAGATTTGGCGGCCAACAATGAGCAGTTCTTC.

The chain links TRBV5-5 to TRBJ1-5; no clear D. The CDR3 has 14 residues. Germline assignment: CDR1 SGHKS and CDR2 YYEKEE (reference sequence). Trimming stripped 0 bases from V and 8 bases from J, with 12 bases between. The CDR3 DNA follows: TGTGCCAGCAGCTTGGATGGGGTAAGGAAGCCCCAGCATTTT. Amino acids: CASSLDGVRKPQHF.

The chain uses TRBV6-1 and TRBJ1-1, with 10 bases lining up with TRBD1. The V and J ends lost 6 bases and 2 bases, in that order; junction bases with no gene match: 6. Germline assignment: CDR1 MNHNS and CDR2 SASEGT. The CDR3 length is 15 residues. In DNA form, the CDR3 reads TGTGCCAGCAGGGGACAGGGGTGGGTAAACACTGAAGCTTTCTTT. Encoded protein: CASRGQGWVNTEAFF.

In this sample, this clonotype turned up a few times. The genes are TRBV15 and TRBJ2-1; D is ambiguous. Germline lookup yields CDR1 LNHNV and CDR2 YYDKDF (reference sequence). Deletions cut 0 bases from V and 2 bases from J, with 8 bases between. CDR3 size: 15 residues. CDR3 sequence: CATSRDALPYNEQFF. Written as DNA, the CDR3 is TGTGCCACCAGCAGAGATGCCTTGCCCTACAATGAGCAGTTCTTC.

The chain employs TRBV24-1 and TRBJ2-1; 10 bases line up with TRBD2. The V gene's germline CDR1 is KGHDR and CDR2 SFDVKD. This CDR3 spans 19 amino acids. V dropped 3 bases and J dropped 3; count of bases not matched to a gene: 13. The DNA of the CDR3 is TGTGCCACCAGTGATCCTACTAGCGGGACTTCCCTGGTCTACAATGAGCAGTTCTTC. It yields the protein CATSDPTSGTSLVYNEQFF.

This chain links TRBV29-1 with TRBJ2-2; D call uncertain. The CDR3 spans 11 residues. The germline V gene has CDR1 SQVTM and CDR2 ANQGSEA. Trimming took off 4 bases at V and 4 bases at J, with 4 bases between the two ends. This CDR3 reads CSVGGTGELFF. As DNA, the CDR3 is TGCAGCGTTGGGGGCACCGGGGAGCTGTTTTTT.

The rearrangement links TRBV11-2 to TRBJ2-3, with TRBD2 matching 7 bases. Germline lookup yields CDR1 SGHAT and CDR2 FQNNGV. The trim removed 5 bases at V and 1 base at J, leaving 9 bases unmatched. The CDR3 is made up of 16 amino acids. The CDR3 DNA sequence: TGTGCCAGCAGCCCCGGAGCTAGCGGCCGCACAGATACGCAGTATTTT. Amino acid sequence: CASSPGASGRTDTQYF.

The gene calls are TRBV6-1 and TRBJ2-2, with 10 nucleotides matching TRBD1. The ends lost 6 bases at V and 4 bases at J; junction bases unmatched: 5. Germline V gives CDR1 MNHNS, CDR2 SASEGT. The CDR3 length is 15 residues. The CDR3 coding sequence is TGTGCCAGCAGACCCGGGACAGGGGTCACCGGGGAGCTGTTTTTT. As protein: CASRPGTGVTGELFF.

In DNA, the CDR3 is TGTGCCAGCAGCACTGGGACAGTCGAGGGAGGGCATACTACGCAGTATTTT. Translation: CASSTGTVEGGHTTQYF. V is TRBV11-3 and J is TRBJ2-3, with D perhaps TRBD1 or TRBD2 (7 bases each). The CDR3 runs 17 residues. Trimming took 5 bases from V and 8 from J, leaving 26 bases between them. In germline, CDR1 is SGHNT, CDR2 YENEEA. The complete variable domain, with remaining parts taken from reference TRBV11-3 and TRBJ2-3, reads EAGVVQSPRYKIIEKKQPVAFWCNPISGHNTLYWYLQNLGQGPELLIRYENEEAVDDSQLPKDRFSAERLKGVDSTLKIQPAELGDSAVYLCASSTGTVEGGHTTQYFGPGTRLTVL.

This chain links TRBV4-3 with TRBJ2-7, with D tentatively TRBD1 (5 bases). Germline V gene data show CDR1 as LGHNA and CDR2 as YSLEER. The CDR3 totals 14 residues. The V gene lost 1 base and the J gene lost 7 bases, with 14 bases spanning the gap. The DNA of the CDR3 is TGCGCCAGCAGCCAAGGGCGAGATAGGGGAGAGCAGTACTTC. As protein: CASSQGRDRGEQYF.